The 21 T cell receptor beta chains presented below share a single source sample, sequenced in a study of T and B cells in COVID-19 patients. TRB was amplified from around 230-520 ng of blood genomic DNA. TRB rearrangements were amplified by multiplex PCR with BIOMED2 TRB-A/B primers. TCRdb reprocessed the multiplex PCR reads via MiXCR and lists one record per CDR3 protein. The sample holds some 8,100 distinct CDR3 sequences, about two fifths seen once. The sample was blood. All receptors derive from a human donor with active COVID-19.

This chain uses TRBV5-5 with TRBJ1-5; D unclear. V shed 2 bases and J shed 1 base, with 10 bases lying between them. This CDR3 region has 15 residues. Germline values: CDR1 SGHKS, CDR2 YYEKEE (reference sequence). The CDR3 DNA reads as TGTGCCAGCAGCTTTCACTGGCAGAGCAATCAGCCCCAGCATTTT. Amino acids: CASSFHWQSNQPQHF. Variable domain in full (rest from reference TRBV5-5 and TRBJ1-5): DAGVTQSPTHLIKTRGQQVTLRCSPISGHKSVSWYQQVLGQGPQFIFQYYEKEERGRGNFPDRFSARQFPNYSSELNVNALLLGDSALYLCASSFHWQSNQPQHFGDGTRLSIL.

The sample holds one count of this clonotype. The V call is TRBV14, the J call TRBJ2-5; perhaps TRBD2 as D (6 bases). Germline V gene lookup returns CDR1 SGHDN and CDR2 FVKESK. The V gene lost 6 bases and the J gene lost 1 base, with 18 bases spanning the gap. The length of the CDR3 is 16 residues. CDR3 loop: CASRRPGLESQETQYF. Written as DNA, the CDR3 is TGTGCCAGCAGACGTCCGGGACTGGAATCCCAAGAGACCCAGTACTTC.

This chain links TRBV6-2 or TRBV6-3 with TRBJ1-2; 7 nucleotides match TRBD1. CDR1 and CDR2 (germline): MNHEY, SVGEGT. This CDR3 is built from 12 residues. J was trimmed by 4 bases and V by 6 bases; bases with no gene match: 2. Here the CDR3 DNA reads TGTGCCAGCAGGGGGACAGTCTATGGCTACACCTTC. It encodes CASRGTVYGYTF.

J is TRBJ1-1 and V is TRBV18; 9 bases line up with TRBD1. CDR3 size: 16 residues. CDR1 is KGHSH and CDR2 is LQKENI in the germline V gene. Trimming cost V 2 bases and J 7 bases; bases outside gene matches: 11. The DNA for the CDR3 is TGTGCCAGCTCACCAATTACTCCGGGACAGGGAAATGAAGCTTTCTTT. Translating it yields CASSPITPGQGNEAFF.

The chain couples TRBV7-2 to TRBJ1-2; 7 bases are a match to TRBD1. Germline V gene lookup returns CDR1 SGHTA and CDR2 FQGNSA. This CDR3 is built from 12 residues. J gave up 3 bases and V 5 bases, and 0 bases lay outside the gene matches. CDR3 bases: TGTGCCAGCAGCGACAGGGACTATGGCTACACCTTC. Translation: CASSDRDYGYTF.

The chain recombines TRBV19 with TRBJ1-6; D remains unclear. Germline V gene lookup returns CDR1 LNHDA and CDR2 SQIVND (reference sequence). CDR3 length equals 15 residues. Deletions cut 1 base from V and 9 bases from J, with 13 bases between. The CDR3: CASSIVGSLSSPLHF. The CDR3 DNA is TGTGCCAGTAGTATAGTCGGGTCCCTGAGTTCACCCCTCCACTTT.

The genes are TRBV27 and TRBJ1-1; 7 bases fit TRBD1. Losses at the gene ends were 4 bases for V and 5 bases for J; bases not matched to a gene: 10. CDR1 is MNHEY and CDR2 is SMNVEV in the germline V gene (reference sequence). This CDR3 comprises 15 residues. Here the CDR3 DNA reads TGTGCCAGCAGTTCCCTGGGGAGGGGGCGGACTGAAGCTTTCTTT. Translation: CASSSLGRGRTEAFF.

This chain links TRBV6-5 with TRBJ2-1, with 12 nucleotides matching TRBD2. CDR3 length equals 14 residues. Germline V gene lookup returns CDR1 MNHEY and CDR2 SVGAGI. V shed 6 bases and J 9 bases; nucleotides not matched to a gene: 6. CDR3 loop: CASRPSGGGLEQFF. The CDR3 region has the DNA TGTGCCAGCAGGCCTAGCGGGGGGGGGCTTGAGCAGTTCTTC.

For this clonotype: The junction departs from germline at one end; a sequencing error may be responsible. The chain employs TRBV20-1 and TRBJ2-4; D remains ambiguous. This CDR3 has 15 residues. Germline lookup yields CDR1 DFQATT and CDR2 SNEGSKA (reference sequence). CDR3 amino acids: CSGREAQLAKNIQYF. CDR3 in DNA: TGCAGTGGTAGAGAGGCGCAGCTAGCCAAAAACATTCAGTACTTC.

This clonotype came up a few times. The chain has TRBV13 and TRBJ2-1, with 10 bases matching TRBD2. Germline V gives CDR1 PRHDT, CDR2 FYEKMQ (reference sequence). This CDR3 region has 14 residues. The V and J ends lost 5 bases and 5 bases, in that order; junction bases with no gene match: 3. The CDR3 nucleotides are TGTGCCAGCAGCGTAGCGGGGGGCGACAATGAGCAGTTCTTC. Its translation: CASSVAGGDNEQFF.

This clonotype has just a few counts. The chain uses TRBV6-5 and TRBJ2-7; D unclear. The V gene's germline CDR1 is MNHEY and CDR2 SVGAGI. With 0 bases removed from V and 4 bases from J, the gap between germline ends came to 4 bases. CDR3 length: 12 residues. The CDR3 DNA sequence: TGTGCCAGCAGTTACTCCGCTTACGAGCAGTACTTC. Translating gives CASSYSAYEQYF.

The rearrangement uses TRBV20-1 and TRBJ2-5; D might be TRBD1 (5 bases). In germline, CDR1 is DFQATT, CDR2 SNEGSKA (reference sequence). CDR3 size: 14 residues. V was shortened by 2 bases and J by 5 bases, with 15 bases between the two germline ends. The CDR3 coding sequence is TGCAGTGCTAGACGCGACAGTAGGGGCGAGACCCAGTACTTC. As protein: CSARRDSRGETQYF.

Of note for this clonotype: A much larger clone differs from this one at a single base, so this may be a read error. The CDR3 reads CSVYRDGFYEQHF. The CDR3 region has the DNA TGCAGCGTTTACCGGGACGGCTTCTACGAGCAGCACTTC. V and J are TRBV29-1 and TRBJ2-1, with D perhaps assigned TRBD1 or TRBD2 (5 bases each). This CDR3 is 13 amino acids long. The germline gives CDR1 SQVTM, CDR2 ANQGSEA.

This clonotype has only a few counts. The rearrangement joins TRBV18 to TRBJ2-2; D remains ambiguous. The CDR3 has 13 amino acids. V was clipped by 6 bases and J by 3 bases, with 8 bases between them. CDR1 is KGHSH and CDR2 is LQKENI in the germline V gene. The CDR3 DNA sequence: TGTGCCAGCTCTCTCCAGGACACCGGGGAGCTGTTTTTT. Translation: CASSLQDTGELFF.

The chain uses TRBV12-3 or TRBV12-4 and TRBJ2-1, with a weak D call TRBD2 (5 bases). The CDR3 totals 14 residues. V was trimmed by 0 bases and J by 4 bases, leaving 7 bases between them. The DNA of the CDR3 is TGTGCCAGCAGTTTAGCTGGGGAGTACAATGAGCAGTTCTTC. Translated, it gives CASSLAGEYNEQFF.

This clonotype was detected only a few times. V and J are TRBV19 and TRBJ2-1, with D maybe TRBD1 (6 bases). CDR3 length: 14 amino acids. From germline, CDR1 is LNHDA and CDR2 SQIVND (reference sequence). V lost 6 bases to trimming and J lost 12 bases, with 21 bases between them. The CDR3 coding sequence is TGTGCCAGTAGGGGGACCGCAATAGGGGGAGCGCAGTTCTTC. Translation gives CASRGTAIGGAQFF. Full variable domain (missing parts from reference TRBV19 and TRBJ2-1): DGGITQSPKYLFRKEGQNVTLSCEQNLNHDAMYWYRQDPGQGLRLIYYSQIVNDFQKGDIAEGYSVSREKKESFPLTVTSAQKNPTAFYLCASRGTAIGGAQFFGPGTRLTVL.

This clonotype has just a few counts. The chain combines TRBV6-1 with TRBJ2-7; no reliable D call. The germline V gene has CDR1 MNHNS and CDR2 SASEGT. The length of the CDR3 is 13 residues. The V and J ends lost 3 bases and 4 bases respectively, with 10 bases between them. The chain's CDR3 is CASSEQDGYEQYF. The CDR3 DNA sequence: TGTGCCAGCAGTGAGCAAGATGGTTACGAGCAGTACTTC.

V is TRBV7-2 and J is TRBJ2-7; 8 bases are a match to TRBD2. The CDR3 length is 14 residues. Germline lookup yields CDR1 SGHTA and CDR2 FQGNSA. The V segment lost 1 base and the J segment 6 bases; nucleotides outside the gene matches: 5. CDR3 DNA: TGTGCCAGCAGCTTAGTGGGGGCGGGGGGCGAGCAGTACTTC. Its translation: CASSLVGAGGEQYF.

This clonotype has a single count. The V and J genes are TRBV6-2 or TRBV6-3 and TRBJ2-7; D call uncertain. This CDR3 is built from 16 residues. Germline assignment: CDR1 MNHEY and CDR2 SVGEGT. Trimming took 2 bases from V and 0 from J, leaving 14 bases between them. The CDR3 loop is CASSYRLGSTSYEQYF. The DNA of the CDR3 is TGTGCCAGCAGTTACAGACTGGGCAGCACCTCCTACGAGCAGTACTTC.

The rearrangement uses TRBV6-5 and TRBJ2-2; no clear D gene. This CDR3 is 15 amino acids long. Germline CDR1 and CDR2: MNHEY and SVGAGI. The germline V and J ends were trimmed by 0 bases and 5 bases, with 10 bases remaining between them. CDR3 protein: CASSYSPRVTGELFF. The CDR3 DNA sequence: TGTGCCAGCAGTTACTCTCCAAGGGTGACCGGGGAGCTGTTTTTT.

The chain is built from TRBV6-2 or TRBV6-3 and TRBJ2-5, with D maybe TRBD2 (5 bases). This CDR3 is built from 11 residues. V was clipped by 6 bases and J by 3 bases, with 5 bases between them. Germline CDR1 reads MNHEY; CDR2 reads SVGEGT. CDR3 coding DNA: TGTGCCAGCAGGCGGGAAGAGACCCAGTACTTC. Protein sequence: CASRREETQYF.